This T cell receptor beta chain is from a study of identical twins. Whole-study findings and limits: Abundant cord blood beta clonotypes carried fewer insertions; memory repertoires showed none.

TCRdb recomputed calls from the 5' RACE reads with MiXCR, one row per CDR3 protein. The data contain approximately 590,000 distinct CDR3 sequences, just under 10% of them singletons. The length of the CDR3 is 13 residues. Trimming pared 5 bases from V and 1 base from J, leaving 8 bases between. This clonotype was observed many times. As yet, its antigen is unknown. This sample also appeared in a second study, on yellow fever vaccine responses in identical twins. Per that study: As reported, the vaccine T cell response of twins seemed partly convergent and partly personalized.

This clonotype originated in a woman under 30 in good health. The sample comprised PBMCs. The genes are TRBV12-3 or TRBV12-4 and TRBJ1-1; D remains unclear. The CDR3 DNA sequence: TGTGCCAGCAGTCCCCGACAGAACACTGAAGCTTTCTTT. Translation gives CASSPRQNTEAFF.